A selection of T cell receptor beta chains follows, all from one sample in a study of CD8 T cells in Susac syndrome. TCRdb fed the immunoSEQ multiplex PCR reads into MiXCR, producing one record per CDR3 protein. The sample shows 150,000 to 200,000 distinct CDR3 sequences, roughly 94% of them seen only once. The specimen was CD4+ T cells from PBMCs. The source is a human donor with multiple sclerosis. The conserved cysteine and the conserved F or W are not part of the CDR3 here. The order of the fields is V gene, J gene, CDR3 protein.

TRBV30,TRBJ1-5,AWSAGGNYQPQH
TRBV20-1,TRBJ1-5,SGASPGSNQPQH
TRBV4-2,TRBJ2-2,ASSPTLTGRRTGELF
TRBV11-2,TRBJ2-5,ASRRPGLASETQY
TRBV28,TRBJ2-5,ASLSRGSETQY
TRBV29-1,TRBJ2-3,SVEDLSDTQY
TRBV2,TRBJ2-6,ASSEFGQHSGANVLT
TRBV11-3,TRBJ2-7,ASSLDQKGKQY
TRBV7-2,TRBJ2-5,ASSLFSVQETQY
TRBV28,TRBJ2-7,ASSYPGQRIHYEQY